This T cell receptor (beta chain) was obtained from a study of low-dose radiotherapy and immunotherapy resistance in tumors. Study information: Starting cycle 1 day 1, oral aspirin 300 mg was given daily for four cycles.

This clonotype occurred many times. Alpha and beta chains were covered, as first-strand cDNA relied on TRAV- and TRBV-specific primers. The authors amplified TCRs for about 20 PCR cycles with a constant-region primer and a V-primer adapter. MiXCR was run by TCRdb on the reads, yielding one entry per CDR3 protein. Among 80,000 or so distinct CDR3 sequences, 15% to 20% were seen once, and the ten largest hold approximately 1.5%. Time point here: after trial treatment. Treatment given: LDRT plus nivolumab, ipilimumab, low-dose cyclophosphamide and aspirin (RACIN trial). The CDR3 sequence is 14 residues long. CDR1 SEHNR and CDR2 FQNEAQ come from the germline V gene (reference sequence). J gave up 7 bases and V 7 bases, and 9 bases lay outside the gene matches.

The source was PBMCs, collected after low-dose radiotherapy plus immunotherapy. This chain uses TRBV7-9 with TRBJ2-1; TRBD2 agrees at 8 bases. The sequence was obtained from a male donor with prostate cancer. CDR3 sequence: CASIAGTRSNEQFF. The CDR3 coding sequence is TGTGCCAGCATCGCCGGGACTAGAAGTAATGAGCAGTTCTTC.